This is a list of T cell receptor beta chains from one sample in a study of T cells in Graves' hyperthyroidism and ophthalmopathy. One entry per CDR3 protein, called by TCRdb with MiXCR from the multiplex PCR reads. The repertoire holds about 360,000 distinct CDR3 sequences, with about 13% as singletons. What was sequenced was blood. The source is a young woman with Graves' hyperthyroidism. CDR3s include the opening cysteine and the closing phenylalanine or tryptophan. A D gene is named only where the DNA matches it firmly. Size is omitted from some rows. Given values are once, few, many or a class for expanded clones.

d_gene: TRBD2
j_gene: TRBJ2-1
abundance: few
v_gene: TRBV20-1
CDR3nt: TGCAGTGCTAGGGGGGCTAGCGGGGGGGCCGAGTACAATGAGCAGTTCTTC
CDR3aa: CSARGASGGAEYNEQFF

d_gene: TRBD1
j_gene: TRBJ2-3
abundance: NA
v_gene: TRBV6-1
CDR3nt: TGTGCCAGCAGTTTGCTCCTAACCGGGACAGGCACAGATACGCAGTATTTT
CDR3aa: CASSLLLTGTGTDTQYF

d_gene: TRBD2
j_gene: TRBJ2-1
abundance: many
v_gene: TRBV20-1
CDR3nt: TGCAGTGCTTTAGCGGGGGGGGTTCTTCCGTACAATGAGCAGTTCTTC
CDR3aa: CSALAGGVLPYNEQFF

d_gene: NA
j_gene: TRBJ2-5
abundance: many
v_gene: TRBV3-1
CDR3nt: TGTGCCAGCAGCCTCACAGAGGAGGGGACCCAGTACTTC
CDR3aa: CASSLTEEGTQYF

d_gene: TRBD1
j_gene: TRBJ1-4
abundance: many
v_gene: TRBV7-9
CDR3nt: TGTGCCAGCAGCTTAGGCTGGACAGGAGCAACTAATGAAAAACTGTTTTTT
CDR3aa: CASSLGWTGATNEKLFF

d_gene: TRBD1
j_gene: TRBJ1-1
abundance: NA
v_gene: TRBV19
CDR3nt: TGTGCCAGTTCGGGACAGAGTGAAGCTTTCTTT
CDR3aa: CASSGQSEAFF

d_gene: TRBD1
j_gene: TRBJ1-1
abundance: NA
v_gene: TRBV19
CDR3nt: TGTGCCAGTAGTACCCCCTTTAGACAGGGGCCGGGGACTGAAGCTTTCTTT
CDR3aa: CASSTPFRQGPGTEAFF

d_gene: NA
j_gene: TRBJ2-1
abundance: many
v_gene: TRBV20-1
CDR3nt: TGCAGTGCTATAGGGTACAATGAGCAGTTCTTC
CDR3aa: CSAIGYNEQFF

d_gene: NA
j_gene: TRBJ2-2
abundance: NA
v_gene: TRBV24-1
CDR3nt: TGTGCCACCAGTGAGGGGGGCTGGGCCGGGGAGCTGTTTTTT
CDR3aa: CATSEGGWAGELFF

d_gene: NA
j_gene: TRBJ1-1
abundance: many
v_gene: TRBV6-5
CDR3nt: TGTGCCAGCAGTTACGGAAACAGGAACACTGAAGCTTTCTTT
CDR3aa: CASSYGNRNTEAFF

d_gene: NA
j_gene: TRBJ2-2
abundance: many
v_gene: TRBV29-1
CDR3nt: TGCAGCGCTGGGGTTAGCAATTTTCCCGGGGAGCTGTTTTTT
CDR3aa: CSAGVSNFPGELFF

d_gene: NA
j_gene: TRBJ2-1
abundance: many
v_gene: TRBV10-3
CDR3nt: TGTGCCATCAGTGAGAGGGGACCCCCTTCAGGGGAGCAGTTCTTC
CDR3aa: CAISERGPPSGEQFF

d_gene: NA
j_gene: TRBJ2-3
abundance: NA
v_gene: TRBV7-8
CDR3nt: TGTGCGAGCAGCTTAGTTGCGAGGGGCACAGATACGCAGTATTTT
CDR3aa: CASSLVARGTDTQYF

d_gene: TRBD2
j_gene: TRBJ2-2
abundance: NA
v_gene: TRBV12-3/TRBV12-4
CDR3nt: TGTGCCAGCAGTTTACCCGGGACTAGCGGGAGTGCCGGGGAGCTGTTTTTT
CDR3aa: CASSLPGTSGSAGELFF

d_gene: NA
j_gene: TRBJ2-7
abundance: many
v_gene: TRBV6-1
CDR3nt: TGTGCCGCCCAAGGGCTAGCCGATGAGCAGTACTTC
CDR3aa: CAAQGLADEQYF

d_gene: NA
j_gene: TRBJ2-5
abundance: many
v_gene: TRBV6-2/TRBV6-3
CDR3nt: TGTGCCAGCAGTTACCACCATACCAATAGCGCCCAAGAGACCCAGTACTTC
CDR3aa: CASSYHHTNSAQETQYF

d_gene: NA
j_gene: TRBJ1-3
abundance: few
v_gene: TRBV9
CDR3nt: TGTGCCAGCAGCGTAGCTCACAGTAGCTCTGGAAACACCATATATTTT
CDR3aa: CASSVAHSSSGNTIYF